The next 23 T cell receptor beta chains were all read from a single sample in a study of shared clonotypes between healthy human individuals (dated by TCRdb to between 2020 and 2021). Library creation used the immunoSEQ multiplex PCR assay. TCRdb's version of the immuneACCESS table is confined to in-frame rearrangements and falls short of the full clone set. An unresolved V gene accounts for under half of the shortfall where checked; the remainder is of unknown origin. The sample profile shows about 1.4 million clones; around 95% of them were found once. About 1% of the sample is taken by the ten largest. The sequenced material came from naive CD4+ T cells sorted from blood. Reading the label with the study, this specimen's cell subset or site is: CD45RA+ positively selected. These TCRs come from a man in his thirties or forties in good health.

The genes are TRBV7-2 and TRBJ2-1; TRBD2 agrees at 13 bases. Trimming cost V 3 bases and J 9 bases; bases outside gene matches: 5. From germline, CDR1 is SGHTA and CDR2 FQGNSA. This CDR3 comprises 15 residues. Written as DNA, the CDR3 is TGTGCCAGCAGCTTCGGACTAGCGGGAGCGGTTGAGCAGTTCTTC. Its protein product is CASSFGLAGAVEQFF. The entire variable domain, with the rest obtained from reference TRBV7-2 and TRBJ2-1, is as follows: GAGVSQSPSNKVTEKGKDVELRCDPISGHTALYWYRQSLGQGLEFLIYFQGNSAPDKSGLPSDRFSAERTGGSVSTLTIQRTQQEDSAVYLCASSFGLAGAVEQFFGPGTRLTVL.

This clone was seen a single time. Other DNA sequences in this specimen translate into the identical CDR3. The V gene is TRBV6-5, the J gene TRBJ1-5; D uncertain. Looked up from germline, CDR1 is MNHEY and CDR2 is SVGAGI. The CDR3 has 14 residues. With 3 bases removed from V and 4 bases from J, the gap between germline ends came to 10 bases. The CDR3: CASSYLPSNQPQHF. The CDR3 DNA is TGTGCCAGCAGTTATCTTCCCAGTAATCAGCCCCAGCATTTT.

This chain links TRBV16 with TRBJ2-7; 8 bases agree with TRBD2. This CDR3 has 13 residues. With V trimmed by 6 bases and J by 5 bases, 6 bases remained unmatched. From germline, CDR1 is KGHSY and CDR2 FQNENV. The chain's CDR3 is CASRREGRDEQYF. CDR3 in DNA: TGTGCCAGCAGACGGGAGGGCCGGGACGAGCAGTACTTC.

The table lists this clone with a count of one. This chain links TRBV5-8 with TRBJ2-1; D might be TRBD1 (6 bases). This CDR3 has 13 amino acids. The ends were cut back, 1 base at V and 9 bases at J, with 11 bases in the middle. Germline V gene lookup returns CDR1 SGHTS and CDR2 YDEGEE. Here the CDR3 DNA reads TGTGCCAGCAGCTTGTTTCAGGGGTTTGAGCAGTTCTTC. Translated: CASSLFQGFEQFF.

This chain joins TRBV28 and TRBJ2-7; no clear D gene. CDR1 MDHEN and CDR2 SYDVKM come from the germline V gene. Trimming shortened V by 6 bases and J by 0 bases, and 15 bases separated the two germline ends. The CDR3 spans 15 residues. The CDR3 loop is CASSTNFKSSYEQYF. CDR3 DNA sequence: TGTGCCAGCAGCACGAATTTCAAGTCCTCCTACGAGCAGTACTTC.

The CDR3 here is CASSGPSIETQYF. The CDR3 coding sequence is TGTGCCAGCAGTGGCCCTAGCATTGAGACCCAGTACTTC. V gene TRBV2 combines with J gene TRBJ2-5; possible D gene TRBD2, 5 bases. V shed 4 bases and J shed 5 bases, with 11 bases lying between them. The germline V gene encodes CDR1 SNHLY and CDR2 FYNNEI. The CDR3 totals 13 residues.

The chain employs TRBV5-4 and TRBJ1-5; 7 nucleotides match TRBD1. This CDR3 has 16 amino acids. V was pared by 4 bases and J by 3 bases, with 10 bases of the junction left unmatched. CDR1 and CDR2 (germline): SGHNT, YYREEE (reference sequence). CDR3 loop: CASSQETGRDNQPQHF. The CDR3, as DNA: TGTGCCAGCAGCCAAGAGACAGGGAGAGACAATCAGCCCCAGCATTTT.

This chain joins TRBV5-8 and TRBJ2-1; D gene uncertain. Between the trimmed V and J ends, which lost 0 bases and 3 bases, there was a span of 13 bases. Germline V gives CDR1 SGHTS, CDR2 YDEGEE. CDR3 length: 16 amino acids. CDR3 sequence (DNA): TGTGCCAGCAGCTTGGGGTTGAGGCAGGACTACAATGAGCAGTTCTTC. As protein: CASSLGLRQDYNEQFF.

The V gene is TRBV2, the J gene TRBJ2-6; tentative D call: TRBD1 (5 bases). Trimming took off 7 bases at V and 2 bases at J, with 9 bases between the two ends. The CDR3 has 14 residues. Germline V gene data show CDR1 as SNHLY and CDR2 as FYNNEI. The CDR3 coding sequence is TGTGCCAGCACCAGGGTCCCTGGGGCCAACGTCCTGACTTTC. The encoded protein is CASTRVPGANVLTF.

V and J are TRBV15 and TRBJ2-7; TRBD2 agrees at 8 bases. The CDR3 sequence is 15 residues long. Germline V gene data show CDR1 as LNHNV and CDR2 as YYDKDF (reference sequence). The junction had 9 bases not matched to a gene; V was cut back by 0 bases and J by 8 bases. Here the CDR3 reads CATSRDSPGTRKQYF. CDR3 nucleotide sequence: TGTGCCACCAGCAGAGATTCGCCCGGGACTAGGAAGCAGTACTTC.

The CDR3 DNA sequence: TGCGCCAGCAGAGGCGGGGGCAGCCTTAATGAAAAACTGTTTTTT. Its protein product is CASRGGGSLNEKLFF. The rearrangement links TRBV5-1 to TRBJ1-4; D perhaps matches TRBD1 (6 bases). Germline CDR1 and CDR2: SGHRS and YFSETQ. This CDR3 has 15 residues. With 5 bases removed from V and 4 bases from J, the gap between germline ends came to 15 bases.

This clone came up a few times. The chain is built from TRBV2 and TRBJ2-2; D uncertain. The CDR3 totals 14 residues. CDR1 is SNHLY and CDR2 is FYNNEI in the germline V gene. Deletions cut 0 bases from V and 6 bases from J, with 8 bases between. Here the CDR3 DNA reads TGTGCCAGCAGTGAAGCTAGAGTACCCGGGGAGCTGTTTTTT. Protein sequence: CASSEARVPGELFF.

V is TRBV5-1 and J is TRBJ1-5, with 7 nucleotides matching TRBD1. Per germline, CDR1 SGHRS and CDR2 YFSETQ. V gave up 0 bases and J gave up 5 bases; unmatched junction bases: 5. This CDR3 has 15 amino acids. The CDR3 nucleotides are TGCGCCAGCAGCTTGGAGGGCAGGGGGTATCAGCCCCAGCATTTT. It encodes CASSLEGRGYQPQHF.

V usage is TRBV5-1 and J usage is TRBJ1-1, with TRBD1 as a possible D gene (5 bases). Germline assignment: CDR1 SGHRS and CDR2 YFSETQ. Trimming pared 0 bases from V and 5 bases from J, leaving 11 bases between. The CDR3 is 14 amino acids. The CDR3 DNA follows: TGCGCCAGCAGCTTGGCGAGGGGCTTTACTGAAGCTTTCTTT. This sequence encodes CASSLARGFTEAFF.

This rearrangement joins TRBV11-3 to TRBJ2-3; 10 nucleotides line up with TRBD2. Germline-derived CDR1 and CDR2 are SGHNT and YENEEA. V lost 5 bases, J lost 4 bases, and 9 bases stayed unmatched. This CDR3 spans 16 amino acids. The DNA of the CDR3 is TGTGCCAGCAGCCCTCTAGCGGGAGCGGGGGCAGATACGCAGTATTTT. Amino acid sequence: CASSPLAGAGADTQYF.

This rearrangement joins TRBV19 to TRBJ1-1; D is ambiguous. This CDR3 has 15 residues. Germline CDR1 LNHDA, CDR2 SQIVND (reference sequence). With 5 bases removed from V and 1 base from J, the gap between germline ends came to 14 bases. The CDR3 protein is CASSSHQKGNTEAFF. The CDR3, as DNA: TGTGCCAGTAGTTCTCATCAGAAGGGGAACACTGAAGCTTTCTTT.

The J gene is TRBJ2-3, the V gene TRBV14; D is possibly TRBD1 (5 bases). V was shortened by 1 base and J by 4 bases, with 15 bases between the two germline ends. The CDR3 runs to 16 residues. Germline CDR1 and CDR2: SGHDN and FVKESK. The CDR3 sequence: CASSQGGALSADTQYF. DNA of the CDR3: TGTGCCAGCAGCCAAGGTGGGGCTCTAAGCGCAGATACGCAGTATTTT.

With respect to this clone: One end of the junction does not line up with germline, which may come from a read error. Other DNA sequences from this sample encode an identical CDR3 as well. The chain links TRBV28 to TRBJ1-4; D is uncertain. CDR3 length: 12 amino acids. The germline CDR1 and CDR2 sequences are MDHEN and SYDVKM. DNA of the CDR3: TGTGCCAGCAGCTTATACCCTGAAAAACTGTTTTTT. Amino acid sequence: CASSLYPEKLFF.

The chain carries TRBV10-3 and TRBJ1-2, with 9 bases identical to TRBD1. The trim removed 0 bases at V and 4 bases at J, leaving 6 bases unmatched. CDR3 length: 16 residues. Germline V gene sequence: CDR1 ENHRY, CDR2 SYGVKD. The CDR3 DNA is TGTGCCATCAGTGAGTCGGGGACAGGGTATTCCTATGGCTACACCTTC. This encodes CAISESGTGYSYGYTF.

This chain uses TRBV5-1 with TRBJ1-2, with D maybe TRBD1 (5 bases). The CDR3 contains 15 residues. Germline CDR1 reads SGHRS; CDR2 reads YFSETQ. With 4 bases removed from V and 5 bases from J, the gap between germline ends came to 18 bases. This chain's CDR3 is CASSPGTLGTYGYTF. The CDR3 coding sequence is TGCGCCAGCAGCCCCGGGACTCTCGGGACGTATGGCTACACCTTC.

CDR3 amino acids: CASSLASGSGRVTDTQYF. The CDR3 nucleotides read TGTGCCAGCAGCTTGGCCTCGGGGAGCGGGAGGGTCACAGATACGCAGTATTTT. This chain connects TRBV11-2 to TRBJ2-3; TRBD2 aligns across 10 bases. The ends lost 3 bases at V and 2 bases at J; junction bases unmatched: 11. CDR1 is SGHAT and CDR2 is FQNNGV in the germline V gene. The CDR3 has 18 amino acids.

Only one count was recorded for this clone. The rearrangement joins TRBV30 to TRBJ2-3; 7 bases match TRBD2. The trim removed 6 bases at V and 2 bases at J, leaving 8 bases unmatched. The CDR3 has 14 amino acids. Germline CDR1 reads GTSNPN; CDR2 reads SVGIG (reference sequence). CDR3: CACNREEDTDTQYF. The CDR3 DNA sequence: TGTGCCTGTAACCGGGAGGAAGACACAGATACGCAGTATTTT.

The CDR3 nucleotides read TGTGCCAGCAGTTTATATGAGGGGGTACGTAACAATGAGCAGTTCTTC. Translating it yields CASSLYEGVRNNEQFF. The rearrangement uses TRBV27 and TRBJ2-1, with TRBD1 as a possible D gene (6 bases). The CDR3 consists of 16 residues. Germline values: CDR1 MNHEY, CDR2 SMNVEV (reference sequence). Trimming took 1 base from V and 5 from J, leaving 15 bases between them.